This is a list of T cell receptor beta chains from one sample in a study of blood T cell repertoires in COVID-19. The method was immunoSEQ multiplex PCR; TCRdb's version includes in-frame clones alone and lacks a portion of them. This sample has over 150,000 clones; about 88% occur once, and the top ten carry 7.3%. Material for sequencing was PBMCs or T cells enriched from blood (not recorded which). These receptors were collected from a man aged 50 to 60 who had recovered from COVID-19. The CDR3 runs from the conserved cysteine through the conserved F or W. A D gene is named only where the DNA matches it firmly. Clone size is stated in some rows and not others, as once, few, many or a class when expanded.

CDR3nt | CDR3aa | j_gene | abundance | v_gene | d_gene | len
TGTGCCAGCAGCTGGGGACAGGGGGCGCGGGAGACCCAGTACTTC | CASSWGQGARETQYF | TRBJ2-5 | few | TRBV5-4 | TRBD1 | 15
TGTGCCAGCAGTTACGCGGGGCTTGGAGCTTTCTTT | CASSYAGLGAFF | TRBJ1-1 | NA | TRBV6-2/TRBV6-3 | NA | 12
TGCGCCAGCAGCCAAGGTGTGGCAACCAACAATCAGCCCCAGCATTTT | CASSQGVATNNQPQHF | TRBJ1-5 | NA | TRBV4-1 | NA | 16
TGTGCCACCAGTGATTTACCGCCGGGACACCACACAGATACGCAGTATTTT | CATSDLPPGHHTDTQYF | TRBJ2-3 | NA | TRBV24-1 | NA | 17
TGTGCCAGCAGTTGGGCGGGGGGAAAACTGTTTTTT | CASSWAGGKLFF | TRBJ1-4 | NA | TRBV12-3/TRBV12-4 | NA | 12
TGTGCCAGCAGCTTAGGCCTAGCAGAGACCCAGTACTTC | CASSLGLAETQYF | TRBJ2-5 | NA | TRBV7-3 | NA | 13
TGCGCCAGCAGACGACAGGGGGGATTCTATAATTCACCCCTCCACTTT | CASRRQGGFYNSPLHF | TRBJ1-6 | NA | TRBV10-2 | TRBD1 | 16
TGTGCCAGAAGCCCCCCGGAGGAAGCTTTCTTT | CARSPPEEAFF | TRBJ1-1 | NA | TRBV5-3 | NA | 11
TGTGCCAGCGGGACTAGCGGGGGGACCACAGATACGCAGTATTTT | CASGTSGGTTDTQYF | TRBJ2-3 | NA | TRBV5-6 | TRBD2 | 15
TGTGCCAGCAGGAACTACGCTGGTGGAAACACCATATATTTT | CASRNYAGGNTIYF | TRBJ1-3 | NA | TRBV6-5 | NA | 14
TGTGCCAGCAGCCAACCCGGGACAGGGGGTAAAAATGAGCAGTTCTTC | CASSQPGTGGKNEQFF | TRBJ2-1 | NA | TRBV3-1/TRBV3-2 | TRBD1 | 16
TGCAGCGTTGCAGGGGCGGATGGCTACACCTTC | CSVAGADGYTF | TRBJ1-2 | NA | TRBV29-1 | NA | 11
TGTGCCAGCAGCTTGGGAGACAGCTCCTATAATTCACCCCTCCACTTT | CASSLGDSSYNSPLHF | TRBJ1-6 | NA | TRBV5-5 | NA | 16
TGTGCCAGCAGTGAAGTTGGGGCCAACTATGGCTACACCTTC | CASSEVGANYGYTF | TRBJ1-2 | once | TRBV2 | NA | 14
TGTGCCAGCAAGTTGGGACAGGGGCGATCTGGGGCCAACGTCCTGACTTTC | CASKLGQGRSGANVLTF | TRBJ2-6 | once | TRBV2 | TRBD1 | 17
TGTGCCAGCAGCCCAAGGGCAGGGGGCGTGAACGAGCAGTACTTC | CASSPRAGGVNEQYF | TRBJ2-7 | NA | TRBV6-6 | TRBD1 | 15
TGCAGCGTCATTGACAGATCTGGAACTGAAGCTTTCTTT | CSVIDRSGTEAFF | TRBJ1-1 | NA | TRBV29-1 | NA | 13
TGCGCCAGCAGCCAAGAAGCTAGCGGGGGATTGACCGGGATTTACAATGAGCAGTTCTTC | CASSQEASGGLTGIYNEQFF | TRBJ2-1 | once | TRBV4-1 | TRBD2 | 20
TGTGCCAGCAGCCCAATCACCGGGACAGGGGGCTACGATGAGCAGTTCTTC | CASSPITGTGGYDEQFF | TRBJ2-1 | many | TRBV11-2 | TRBD1 | 17
TGTGCCAGCAGCTTGGGGACACCGGCAACTAATGAAAAACTGTTTTTT | CASSLGTPATNEKLFF | TRBJ1-4 | NA | TRBV7-9 | NA | 16
TGTGCCAGCAGCTCGTGGACTAGCGGGTCCTACGAGCAGTACTTC | CASSSWTSGSYEQYF | TRBJ2-7 | NA | TRBV11-2 | TRBD2 | 15
TGTGCCAGCAGCCAACAGGGAAGCAATCAGCCCCAGCATTTT | CASSQQGSNQPQHF | TRBJ1-5 | NA | TRBV6-2/TRBV6-3 | NA | 14
TGCGCCAGCAGCCTTTGGGGGGAAGGCAATCAGCCCCAGCATTTT | CASSLWGEGNQPQHF | TRBJ1-5 | NA | TRBV4-1 | NA | 15
TGTGCCAGCAGCTTGGACAGGGGATTCTCCTATAATTCACCCCTCCACTTT | CASSLDRGFSYNSPLHF | TRBJ1-6 | NA | TRBV5-5 | TRBD1 | 17
TGCAGCGCGGGACACGGAGGTCACACAGATACGCAGTATTTT | CSAGHGGHTDTQYF | TRBJ2-3 | NA | TRBV29-1 | NA | 14
TGTGCCAGCAGCCTAAGATTAGCGGGGGGGAGGAACGAGCAGTACTTC | CASSLRLAGGRNEQYF | TRBJ2-7 | NA | TRBV7-9 | TRBD2 | 16
TGTGCCAGCAGACCCCCGAGGGGGACAGATACGCAGTATTTT | CASRPPRGTDTQYF | TRBJ2-3 | NA | TRBV11-2 | NA | 14
TGTGCCAGCAAGGGGACTTGGATTGTAGCGGGGCAAGAGACCCAGTACTTC | CASKGTWIVAGQETQYF | TRBJ2-5 | NA | TRBV5-5 | TRBD2 | 17
TGTGCCATCAGTGACAGACAGGGGTCCTACAATGAGCAGTTCTTC | CAISDRQGSYNEQFF | TRBJ2-1 | NA | TRBV10-3 | TRBD1 | 15
TGTGCCAGCAGCGGGACAGCGGTCAATCAGCCCCAGCATTTT | CASSGTAVNQPQHF | TRBJ1-5 | NA | TRBV5-6 | TRBD1 | 14
TGTGCCAGCATCGATCCCCTAGGGGCAGGGCCATCAGAGACCCAGTACTTC | CASIDPLGAGPSETQYF | TRBJ2-5 | NA | TRBV21-1 | NA | 17
TGTGCCAGCAGTACTAGCGGGGGTACAGATACGCAGTATTTT | CASSTSGGTDTQYF | TRBJ2-3 | NA | TRBV7-7 | TRBD2 | 14
TGTGCCAGCAGCCCGGACAGGGGTCGAACTGAAGCTTTCTTT | CASSPDRGRTEAFF | TRBJ1-1 | NA | TRBV21-1 | NA | 14
TGTGCCTGGAGTCGGAACAGGGGTGAGAGCGGCTACACCTTC | CAWSRNRGESGYTF | TRBJ1-2 | NA | TRBV30 | TRBD1 | 14
TGTGCCAGCACCGGACAGGGAGTATACGAGCAGTACTTC | CASTGQGVYEQYF | TRBJ2-7 | once | TRBV9 | TRBD1 | 13
TGTGCCAGCACCGAAGGGGGACAGGCCTCAGCCCAGCATTTT | CASTEGGQASAQHF | TRBJ1-5 | NA | TRBV6-5 | TRBD1 | 14
TGCGCCAGCAGCGCGGGGAATATACAAGAGACCCAGTACTTC | CASSAGNIQETQYF | TRBJ2-5 | NA | TRBV5-1 | NA | 14
TGCGCCAGCAGCCCGGGACAGCAGAATTCACCCCTCCACTTT | CASSPGQQNSPLHF | TRBJ1-6 | NA | TRBV4-1 | TRBD1 | 14
TGTGCCACCAGCAGCGGGATCTCCTACGAGCAGTACTTC | CATSSGISYEQYF | TRBJ2-7 | NA | TRBV15 | NA | 13
TGTGCCAGCAGTGCGGACAGGGGGAGGGGTGGCTACACCTTC | CASSADRGRGGYTF | TRBJ1-2 | NA | TRBV27 | TRBD1 | 14
TGTGCCAGTAGATCAGACAGGGGGCAGAATGGCTACACCTTC | CASRSDRGQNGYTF | TRBJ1-2 | NA | TRBV19 | TRBD1 | 14
TGTGCCAGCAGTGCGGCCCGGACAGGGAATAATTCACCCCTCCACTTT | CASSAARTGNNSPLHF | TRBJ1-6 | NA | TRBV2 | TRBD1 | 16
TGTGCCAGCAGCCCGGGGACTAGCGGGCCCACAGATACGCAGTATTTT | CASSPGTSGPTDTQYF | TRBJ2-3 | NA | TRBV11-2 | TRBD2 | 16
TGTGCCAGCAGCTTTGCGGGGGGGCTGTTAGATACGCAGTATTTT | CASSFAGGLLDTQYF | TRBJ2-3 | NA | TRBV11-2 | TRBD2 | 15
TGTGCCAGCAGCCTTACGCGGGACGGGAGATTCTACGAGCAGTACTTC | CASSLTRDGRFYEQYF | TRBJ2-7 | NA | TRBV7-9 | NA | 16
TGTGCCAGCAGTGAAATGGACACGCGAGGGGGAGGCTACACCTTC | CASSEMDTRGGGYTF | TRBJ1-2 | NA | TRBV6-1 | NA | 15
TGTGCGATCGGGAGGGCGTTGCACACTGAAGCTTTCTTT | CAIGRALHTEAFF | TRBJ1-1 | NA | TRBV12-3/TRBV12-4 | NA | 13
TGTGCCACCAGCAGATTTACTAGCGGTACCACAGATACGCAGTATTTT | CATSRFTSGTTDTQYF | TRBJ2-3 | NA | TRBV15 | TRBD2 | 16
TGTGCCAGCAGCTTCTTAGCGGGGGCGGATACGCAGTATTTT | CASSFLAGADTQYF | TRBJ2-3 | NA | TRBV7-8 | TRBD2 | 14
TGTGCCAGCAGTTACGACAGGGTCCGGGGCTACACCTTC | CASSYDRVRGYTF | TRBJ1-2 | NA | TRBV6-5 | TRBD1 | 13
TGTGCCAGTAGTATGGGCCAGATGATTACAGATACGCAGTATTTT | CASSMGQMITDTQYF | TRBJ2-3 | NA | TRBV19 | NA | 15
TGTGCCAGCAGCCCACGTTGGGAGGGCGCTAACTATGGCTACACCTTC | CASSPRWEGANYGYTF | TRBJ1-2 | NA | TRBV5-6 | NA | 16
TGTGCCAGCCCCCTGGAGCAGTACTTC | CASPLEQYF | TRBJ2-7 | NA | TRBV27 | NA | 9